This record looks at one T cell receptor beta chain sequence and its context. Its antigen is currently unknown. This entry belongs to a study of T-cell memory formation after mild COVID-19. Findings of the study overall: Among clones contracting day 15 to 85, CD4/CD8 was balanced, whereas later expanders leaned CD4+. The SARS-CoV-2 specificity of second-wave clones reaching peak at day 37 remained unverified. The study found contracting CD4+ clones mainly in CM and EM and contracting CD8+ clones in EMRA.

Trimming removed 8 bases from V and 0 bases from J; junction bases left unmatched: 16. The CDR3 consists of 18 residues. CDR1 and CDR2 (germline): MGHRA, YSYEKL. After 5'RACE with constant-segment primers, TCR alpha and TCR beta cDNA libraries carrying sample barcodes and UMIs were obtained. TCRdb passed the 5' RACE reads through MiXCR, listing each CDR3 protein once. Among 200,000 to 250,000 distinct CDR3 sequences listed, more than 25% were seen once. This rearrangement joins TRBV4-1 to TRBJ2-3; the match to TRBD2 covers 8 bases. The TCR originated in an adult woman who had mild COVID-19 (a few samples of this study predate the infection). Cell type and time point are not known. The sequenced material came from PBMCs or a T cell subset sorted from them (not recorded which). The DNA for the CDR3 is TGCGCCAGCCGCCCCATTGAGGGTAGCGGGACTAGCACAGATACGCAGTATTTT. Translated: CASRPIEGSGTSTDTQYF.